This T cell receptor beta chain came from a study of T cells after yellow fever vaccination. TCRdb reprocessed the 5' RACE reads via MiXCR and lists one record per CDR3 protein. The repertoire holds hundreds of thousands of distinct CDR3 sequences, with about 17% as singletons. This clonotype was counted a few times. The source material was PBMCs, sampled before the yellow fever booster vaccination. This receptor was obtained from a man between 18 and 29 years old who received the YFV17D yellow fever vaccine.

This CDR3 reads CASRLTGFSNYGYTF. In nucleotides, the CDR3 is TGTGCCAGCAGGTTAACAGGGTTTTCTAACTATGGCTACACCTTC. The chain is built from TRBV6-6 and TRBJ1-2; possibly TRBD1 for D (6 bases). Trimming left V 6 bases short and J 0 bases short, with 14 bases between. Germline CDR1 and CDR2: MNHNY and SVGAGI (reference sequence). This CDR3 contains 15 residues.